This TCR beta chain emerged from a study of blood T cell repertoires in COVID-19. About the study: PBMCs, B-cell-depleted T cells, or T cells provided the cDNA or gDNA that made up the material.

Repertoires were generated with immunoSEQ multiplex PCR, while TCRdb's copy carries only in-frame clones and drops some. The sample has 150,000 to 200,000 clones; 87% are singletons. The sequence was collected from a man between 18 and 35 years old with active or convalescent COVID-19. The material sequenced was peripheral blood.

CDR3 loop: CASSQAGHYGYTF. CDR3 DNA sequence: TGTGCCAGCAGCCAAGCAGGGCACTATGGCTACACCTTC. This chain joins TRBV14 and TRBJ1-2; a weak D match, TRBD1 (5 bases). CDR3 length: 13 amino acids. V gave up 1 base and J gave up 3 bases, with 6 bases separating them. The V gene's germline CDR1 is SGHDN and CDR2 FVKESK.